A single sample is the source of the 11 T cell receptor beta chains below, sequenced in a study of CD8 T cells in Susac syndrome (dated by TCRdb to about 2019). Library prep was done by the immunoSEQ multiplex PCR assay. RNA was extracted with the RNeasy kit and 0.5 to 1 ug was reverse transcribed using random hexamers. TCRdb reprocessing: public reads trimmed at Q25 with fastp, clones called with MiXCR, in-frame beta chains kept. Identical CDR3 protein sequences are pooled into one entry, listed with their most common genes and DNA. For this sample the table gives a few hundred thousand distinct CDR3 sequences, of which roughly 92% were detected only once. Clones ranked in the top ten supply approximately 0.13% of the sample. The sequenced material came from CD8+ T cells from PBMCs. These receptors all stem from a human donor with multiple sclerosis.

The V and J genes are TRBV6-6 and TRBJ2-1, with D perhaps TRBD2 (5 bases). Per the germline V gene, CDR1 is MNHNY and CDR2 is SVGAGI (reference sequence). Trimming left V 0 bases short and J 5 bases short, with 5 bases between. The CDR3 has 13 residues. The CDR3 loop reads CASSYSGDNEQFF. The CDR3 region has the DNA TGTGCCAGCAGTTACTCGGGAGACAATGAGCAGTTCTTC.

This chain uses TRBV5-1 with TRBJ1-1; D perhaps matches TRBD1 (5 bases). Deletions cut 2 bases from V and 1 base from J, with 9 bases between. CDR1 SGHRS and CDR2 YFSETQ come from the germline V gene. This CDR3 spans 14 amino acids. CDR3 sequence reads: CASSFWDSNTEAFF. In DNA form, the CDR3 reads TGCGCCAGCAGCTTCTGGGACTCGAACACTGAAGCTTTCTTT. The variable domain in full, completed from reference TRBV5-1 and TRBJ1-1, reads KAGVTQTPRYLIKTRGQQVTLSCSPISGHRSVSWYQQTPGQGLQFLFEYFSETQRNKGNFPGRFSGRQFSNSRSEMNVSTLELGDSALYLCASSFWDSNTEAFFGQGTRLTVV.

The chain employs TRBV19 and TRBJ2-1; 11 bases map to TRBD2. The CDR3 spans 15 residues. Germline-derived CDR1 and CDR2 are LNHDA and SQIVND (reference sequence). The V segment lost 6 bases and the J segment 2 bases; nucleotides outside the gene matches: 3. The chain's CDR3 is CASSLLAGAYNEQFF. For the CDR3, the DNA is TGTGCCAGTAGCTTACTAGCGGGGGCCTACAATGAGCAGTTCTTC.

This chain's CDR3 is CASSDRDGPQHF. The CDR3 nucleotides read TGTGCCAGCAGTGACAGGGATGGGCCCCAGCATTTT. The rearrangement joins TRBV25-1 to TRBJ1-5, with a weak D call TRBD1 (5 bases). The CDR3 sequence is 12 residues long. Germline assignment: CDR1 MGHDK and CDR2 SYGVNS. The V end was cut by 3 bases, the J end by 9 bases, with 9 bases between.

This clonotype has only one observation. As DNA, the CDR3 is TGTGCCAGCAGTCGCCCGGGACAGGGAACCGGGGAGCTGTTTTTT. It codes for CASSRPGQGTGELFF. This sequence joins TRBV12-3 or TRBV12-4 and TRBJ2-2; 9 positions match TRBD1. This CDR3 contains 15 residues. J gave up 5 bases and V 5 bases, and 6 bases lay outside the gene matches.

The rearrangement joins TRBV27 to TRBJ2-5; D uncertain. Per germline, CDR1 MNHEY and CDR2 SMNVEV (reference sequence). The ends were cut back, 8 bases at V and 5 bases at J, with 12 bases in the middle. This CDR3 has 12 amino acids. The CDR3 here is CASGMVVETQYF. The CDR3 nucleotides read TGTGCCAGCGGAATGGTTGTGGAGACCCAGTACTTC.

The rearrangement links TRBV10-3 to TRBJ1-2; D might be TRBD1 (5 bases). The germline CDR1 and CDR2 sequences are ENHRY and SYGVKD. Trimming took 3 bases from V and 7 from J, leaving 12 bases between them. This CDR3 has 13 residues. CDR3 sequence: CAISDKGNAGYTF. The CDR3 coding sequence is TGTGCCATCAGTGACAAGGGGAACGCTGGCTACACCTTC.

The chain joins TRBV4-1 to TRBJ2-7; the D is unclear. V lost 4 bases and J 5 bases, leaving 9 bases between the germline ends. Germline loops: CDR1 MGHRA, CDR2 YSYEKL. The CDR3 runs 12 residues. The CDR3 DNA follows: TGCGCCAGCAGCCCCAACCAGAACGAGCAGTACTTC. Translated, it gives CASSPNQNEQYF.

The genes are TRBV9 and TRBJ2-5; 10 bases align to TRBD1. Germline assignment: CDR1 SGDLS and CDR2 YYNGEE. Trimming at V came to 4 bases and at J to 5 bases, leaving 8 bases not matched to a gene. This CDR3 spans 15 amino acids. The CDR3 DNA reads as TGTGCCAGCAGCCTAATGACAGGGGGCTTGGAGACCCAGTACTTC. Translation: CASSLMTGGLETQYF.

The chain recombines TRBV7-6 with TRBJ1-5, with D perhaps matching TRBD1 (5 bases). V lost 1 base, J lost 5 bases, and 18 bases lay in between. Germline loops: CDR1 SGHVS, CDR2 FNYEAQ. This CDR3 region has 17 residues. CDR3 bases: TGTGCCAGCAGCTTAGATCTCCCGGAGAGGGGACATCAGCCCCAGCATTTT. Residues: CASSLDLPERGHQPQHF.

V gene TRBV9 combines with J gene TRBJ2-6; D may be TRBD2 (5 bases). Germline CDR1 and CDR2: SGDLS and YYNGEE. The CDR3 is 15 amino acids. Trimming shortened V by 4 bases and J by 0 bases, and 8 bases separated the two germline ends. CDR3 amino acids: CASSWAGSGANVLTF. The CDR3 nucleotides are TGTGCCAGCAGCTGGGCGGGCTCTGGGGCCAACGTCCTGACTTTC.